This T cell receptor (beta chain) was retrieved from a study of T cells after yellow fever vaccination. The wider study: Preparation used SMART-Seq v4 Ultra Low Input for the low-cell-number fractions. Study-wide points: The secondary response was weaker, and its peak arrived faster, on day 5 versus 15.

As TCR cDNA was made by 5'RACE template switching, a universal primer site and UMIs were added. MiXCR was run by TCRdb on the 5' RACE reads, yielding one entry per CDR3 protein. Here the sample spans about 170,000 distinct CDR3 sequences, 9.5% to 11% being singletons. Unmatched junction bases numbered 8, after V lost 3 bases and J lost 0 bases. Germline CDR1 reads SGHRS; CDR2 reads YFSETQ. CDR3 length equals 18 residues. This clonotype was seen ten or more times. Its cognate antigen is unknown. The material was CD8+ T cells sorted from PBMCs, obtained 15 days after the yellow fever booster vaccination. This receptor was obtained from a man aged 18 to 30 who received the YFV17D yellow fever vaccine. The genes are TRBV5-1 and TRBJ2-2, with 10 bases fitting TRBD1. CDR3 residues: CASSWTGGGIANTGELFF. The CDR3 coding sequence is TGCGCCAGCAGCTGGACAGGGGGAGGTATTGCGAACACCGGGGAGCTGTTTTTT.